This T cell receptor beta chain is from a study of cytomegalovirus exposure and HLA in healthy donors. Study-wide context: An earlier analysis identified 100 million to 130 million unique TCR beta sequences in about 179 million T cells.

Primers included in the PCR were 60 Vbeta and 13 Jbeta primers. Repertoires were generated with immunoSEQ multiplex PCR, while TCRdb's copy carries only in-frame clones and drops some. The sample consists of 250,000 to 350,000 clones, just over 85% of them appearing once. Study-wide results and caveats: Serostatus for CMV was the only available immune exposure information. The study found most TCR sequences rare, yet found some public TCRs in many donors.

The CDR3 covers 16 residues. V lost 2 bases to trimming and J lost 0 bases, with 12 bases between them. The germline V gene has CDR1 WNHNN and CDR2 SYGVQD (reference sequence). On this clone itself: The target antigen is unknown.

The TCR originated in a man aged 35-49 years in good health and CMV-seropositive. This sequence joins TRBV10-1 and TRBJ2-3; possibly TRBD2 for D (5 bases). The sample consisted of PBMCs. The DNA for the CDR3 is TGCGCCAGCAGTGAGGTAGCGTTGAGGAGCACAGATACGCAGTATTTT. Amino acids: CASSEVALRSTDTQYF.